The 2 T cell receptor beta chains in this list originate from one sample, sequenced in a study of radiation and T cells in renal cell carcinoma. TCRdb keeps only in-frame clones here, not all; method: immunoSEQ multiplex PCR. The sample gives 150,000 or so clones, roughly 90% of which show up once; around 12% is in the top ten. The time point here: baseline pretreatment blood. The treatment denotes: 15 Gy SBRT to primary tumor, nephrectomy 4 weeks later. This material consisted of blood, taken from a patient whose treatment included radiotherapy and nephrectomy. The receptors come from a woman aged 50 to 65 with renal cell carcinoma.

The rearrangement joins TRBV6-6 to TRBJ1-1, with D possibly being TRBD1 (5 bases). The CDR3 is made up of 15 amino acids. CDR1 and CDR2 from the germline V gene are MNHNY and SVGAGI (reference sequence). V was pared by 4 bases and J by 0 bases, with 12 bases between. Written as DNA, the CDR3 is TGTGCCAGCAGTTCGGACATTACCATGAACACTGAAGCTTTCTTT. This codes for CASSSDITMNTEAFF.

The chain employs TRBV2 and TRBJ1-5; D is possibly TRBD1 (6 bases). Germline CDR1 SNHLY, CDR2 FYNNEI. The length of the CDR3 is 15 residues. Trimming shortened V by 4 bases and J by 2 bases, and 12 bases separated the two germline ends. CDR3 in DNA: TGTGCCAGCAGTGTAGGGGGGGAGGGCAATCAGCCCCAGCATTTT. Amino acid sequence: CASSVGGEGNQPQHF.